A single sample is the source of the 24 T cell receptor beta chains below, sequenced in a study of shared clonotypes between healthy human individuals. Here immunoSEQ multiplex PCR was the method, and the copy in TCRdb shows in-frame clones only, minus some. The data contain 2,500,000 or so clones, roughly 90% of them seen just once; the ten biggest clones take up more than 0.35%. Sequenced input: naive CD4+ T cells from PBMCs. Subset described: CD45RA+ positively selected. The source of these receptors is a man younger than 35 in good health. Some clones in this sample may be carry-over from other donors' samples.

V and J are TRBV6-1 and TRBJ1-5, with no clear D. Trimming cost V 7 bases and J 0 bases, with 10 bases left between them. The germline V gene encodes CDR1 MNHNS and CDR2 SASEGT. The CDR3 is 14 amino acids. In DNA form, the CDR3 reads TGTGCCAGCATAATCGTCGGTAGCAATCAGCCCCAGCATTTT. Its translation: CASIIVGSNQPQHF.

With respect to this clone: Additional DNA sequences in this sample encode the identical CDR3. The chain links TRBV5-1 to TRBJ1-4; TRBD1 agrees at 7 bases. Per the germline V gene, CDR1 is SGHRS and CDR2 is YFSETQ. CDR3 length equals 15 residues. After removal of 4 bases from V and 3 bases from J, the junction contained 6 bases not matched to a gene. The CDR3 DNA reads as TGCGCCAGCAGCGATATACAGGGGCCTAATGAAAAACTGTTTTTT. It encodes CASSDIQGPNEKLFF. Complete variable domain (other parts from reference TRBV5-1 and TRBJ1-4): KAGVTQTPRYLIKTRGQQVTLSCSPISGHRSVSWYQQTPGQGLQFLFEYFSETQRNKGNFPGRFSGRQFSNSRSEMNVSTLELGDSALYLCASSDIQGPNEKLFFGSGTQLSVL.

The chain recombines TRBV11-3 with TRBJ1-5; D perhaps matches TRBD1 (6 bases). The germline V and J ends were trimmed by 5 bases and 4 bases, with 15 bases remaining between them. The CDR3 has 15 amino acids. The V gene's germline CDR1 is SGHNT and CDR2 YENEEA. The CDR3 nucleotides are TGTGCCAGCAGCCGCCGGGGGGCCGAAAATCAGCCCCAGCATTTT. It codes for CASSRRGAENQPQHF.

Comment on this clone: Other DNA sequences in the sample encode the same CDR3. The chain is built from TRBV5-1 and TRBJ2-2, with a weak D call TRBD2 (6 bases). This CDR3 has 14 residues. Germline V gene sequence: CDR1 SGHRS, CDR2 YFSETQ. Trimming took off 4 bases at V and 4 bases at J, with 11 bases between the two ends. CDR3 region: CASSLRRGTGELFF. CDR3 nucleotide sequence: TGCGCCAGCAGCCTCAGGAGGGGCACCGGGGAGCTGTTTTTT. The full variable domain, completed using reference TRBV5-1 and TRBJ2-2, is KAGVTQTPRYLIKTRGQQVTLSCSPISGHRSVSWYQQTPGQGLQFLFEYFSETQRNKGNFPGRFSGRQFSNSRSEMNVSTLELGDSALYLCASSLRRGTGELFFGEGSRLTVL.

The genes are TRBV7-9 and TRBJ1-1; D is unresolved. The germline CDR1 and CDR2 sequences are SEHNR and FQNEAQ (reference sequence). V was cut by 3 bases and J by 1 base, with 9 bases left in between. CDR3 length: 14 residues. The CDR3: CASSFDGANTEAFF. In DNA, the CDR3 is TGTGCCAGCAGCTTCGACGGCGCGAACACTGAAGCTTTCTTT.

The gene calls are TRBV11-2 and TRBJ2-1, with D maybe TRBD2 (6 bases). CDR3 length equals 15 residues. V was clipped by 0 bases and J by 3 bases, with 9 bases between them. The germline gives CDR1 SGHAT, CDR2 FQNNGV. In DNA, the CDR3 is TGTGCCAGCAGCTTAGATCGGGAGCGCTACAATGAGCAGTTCTTC. It is translated as CASSLDRERYNEQFF.

This clone was detected a few times. The chain carries TRBV19 and TRBJ1-1, with D unresolved. The CDR3 totals 16 residues. The ends were cut back, 5 bases at V and 0 bases at J, with 16 bases in the middle. Germline V gene sequence: CDR1 LNHDA, CDR2 SQIVND (reference sequence). The CDR3 DNA reads TGTGCCAGTAGTCCAAGGCGTGCGGGTATGAACACTGAAGCTTTCTTT. Protein: CASSPRRAGMNTEAFF.

The genes are TRBV27 and TRBJ2-7; 7 bases line up with TRBD2. This CDR3 has 14 amino acids. The trim removed 3 bases at V and 6 bases at J, leaving 8 bases unmatched. The V gene's germline CDR1 is MNHEY and CDR2 SMNVEV (reference sequence). The CDR3 sequence is CASSFGAGVSEQYF. The CDR3 DNA reads as TGTGCCAGCAGTTTTGGGGCGGGAGTATCCGAGCAGTACTTC.

The genes are TRBV11-2 and TRBJ1-2, with unresolved D. Germline assignment: CDR1 SGHAT and CDR2 FQNNGV. The CDR3 covers 14 residues. V dropped 1 base and J dropped 6 bases, with 12 bases sitting between them. The CDR3 sequence: CASSLAVGSHGYTF. CDR3 nucleotide sequence: TGTGCCAGCAGCTTAGCGGTCGGAAGCCATGGCTACACCTTC.

This chain uses TRBV4-1 with TRBJ2-2; D is uncertain. The V and J ends lost 4 bases and 6 bases respectively, with 9 bases between them. Germline values: CDR1 MGHRA, CDR2 YSYEKL. The CDR3 extends over 13 amino acids. The CDR3: CASSLVRAGELFF. CDR3 in DNA: TGCGCCAGCAGCCTAGTTCGGGCCGGGGAGCTGTTTTTT.

V and J are TRBV5-4 and TRBJ2-4, with D perhaps matching TRBD1 (5 bases). V lost 3 bases to trimming and J lost 5 bases, with 15 bases between them. The CDR3 is 15 amino acids. Per germline, CDR1 SGHNT and CDR2 YYREEE (reference sequence). The CDR3 loop is CASSSAAGAQNIQYF. The CDR3 DNA reads TGTGCCAGCAGCTCCGCGGCTGGGGCCCAAAACATTCAGTACTTC. Based on the CDR3 plus reference TRBV5-4 and TRBJ2-4, the full variable domain is ETGVTQSPTHLIKTRGQQVTLRCSSQSGHNTVSWYQQALGQGPQFIFQYYREEENGRGNFPPRFSGLQFPNYSSELNVNALELDDSALYLCASSSAAGAQNIQYFGAGTRLSVL.

As DNA, the CDR3 is TGTGCCAGCAGCTTGTCCAGCCACCAGACCTCTGGAAACACCATATATTTT. Residues: CASSLSSHQTSGNTIYF. The chain employs TRBV5-6 and TRBJ1-3; no firm D call. The CDR3 extends over 17 amino acids. Looked up from germline, CDR1 is SGHDT and CDR2 is YYEEEE. V gave up 1 base and J gave up 0 bases, with 14 bases separating them.

Points on this clone: The same CDR3 can be traced to other DNA sequences in this sample. The gene calls are TRBV11-3 and TRBJ2-1; tentative D call: TRBD1 (5 bases). The CDR3 sequence is 13 residues long. V was pared by 5 bases and J by 4 bases, with 9 bases between. Per germline, CDR1 SGHNT and CDR2 YENEEA. The DNA of the CDR3 is TGTGCCAGCAGCCTAGGGGCATACAATGAGCAGTTCTTC. Amino acid sequence: CASSLGAYNEQFF.

This chain links TRBV9 with TRBJ2-7; 7 bases match TRBD1. Germline CDR1 and CDR2: SGDLS and YYNGEE. The length of the CDR3 is 18 residues. The V and J ends lost 4 bases and 7 bases, in that order; junction bases with no gene match: 23. DNA of the CDR3: TGTGCCAGCAGCCCAGCTTCCGGGACAGCCCTCACAAGGGGGGAGCAGTACTTC. This encodes CASSPASGTALTRGEQYF.

The V gene is TRBV4-1, the J gene TRBJ1-4, with 8 nucleotides matching TRBD1. Trimming cost V 2 bases and J 5 bases; bases outside gene matches: 7. Germline V gives CDR1 MGHRA, CDR2 YSYEKL. This CDR3 is built from 16 residues. The chain's CDR3 is CASSQNKDRVNEKLFF. The CDR3 nucleotides read TGCGCCAGCAGCCAAAACAAGGACAGGGTCAATGAAAAACTGTTTTTT.

This clone was seen more than once but under ten times. This rearrangement joins TRBV25-1 to TRBJ1-5, with D unclear. This CDR3 spans 16 amino acids. Trimming pared 3 bases from V and 6 bases from J, leaving 18 bases between. CDR1 MGHDK and CDR2 SYGVNS come from the germline V gene. CDR3 in amino acids: CASSDIGAPAGQPQHF. CDR3 bases: TGTGCCAGCAGTGATATAGGAGCTCCAGCGGGTCAGCCCCAGCATTTT.

This chain connects TRBV28 to TRBJ2-1, with 9 bases lining up with TRBD2. V lost 3 bases and J lost 4; bases outside the gene matches: 10. Per germline, CDR1 MDHEN and CDR2 SYDVKM. This CDR3 is built from 17 residues. For the CDR3, the DNA is TGTGCCAGCAGTTTGCCCCGGGCTAGCGGGACTTACAATGAGCAGTTCTTC. Protein product: CASSLPRASGTYNEQFF.

The rearrangement links TRBV9 to TRBJ2-3; D may be TRBD1 or TRBD2 (5 bases each). Between the trimmed V and J ends, which lost 7 bases and 1 base, there was a span of 16 bases. CDR3 length: 15 amino acids. Germline CDR1 and CDR2: SGDLS and YYNGEE. In nucleotides, the CDR3 is TGTGCCAGCGGACACCGGGACCGAGGCACAGATACGCAGTATTTT. This translates into CASGHRDRGTDTQYF.

This chain uses TRBV6-1 with TRBJ2-5; 14 nucleotides line up with TRBD2. The CDR3 extends over 17 amino acids. CDR1 and CDR2 (germline): MNHNS, SASEGT. V dropped 4 bases and J dropped 1; count of bases not matched to a gene: 5. Here the CDR3 DNA reads TGTGCCAGCAGTGCAGGACTAGCGGGAGGACGCCAAGAGACCCAGTACTTC. Translated: CASSAGLAGGRQETQYF.

The chain couples TRBV7-2 to TRBJ2-1, with 9 bases matching TRBD2. Germline assignment: CDR1 SGHTA and CDR2 FQGNSA. Losses at the gene ends were 5 bases for V and 2 bases for J; bases not matched to a gene: 7. This CDR3 has 16 amino acids. The CDR3 DNA reads as TGTGCCAGCAGCGTCCATAGCGGGAGACCCTACAATGAGCAGTTCTTC. Its protein product is CASSVHSGRPYNEQFF.

The V and J genes are TRBV7-2 and TRBJ2-1; TRBD2 aligns across 7 bases. CDR3 length: 18 residues. Germline CDR1 is SGHTA and CDR2 is FQGNSA. With V trimmed by 2 bases and J by 7 bases, 17 bases remained unmatched. As DNA, the CDR3 is TGTGCCAGCAGCTTATTCACCACGTTAGCGGGTCAGACAAATGAGCAGTTCTTC. Protein sequence: CASSLFTTLAGQTNEQFF. The full variable domain, rest sourced from reference TRBV7-2 and TRBJ2-1, is GAGVSQSPSNKVTEKGKDVELRCDPISGHTALYWYRQSLGQGLEFLIYFQGNSAPDKSGLPSDRFSAERTGGSVSTLTIQRTQQEDSAVYLCASSLFTTLAGQTNEQFFGPGTRLTVL.

This clone was counted once. The chain employs TRBV18 and TRBJ2-2, with a tentative D call TRBD1 (5 bases). Between the trimmed V and J ends, which lost 6 bases and 1 base, there was a span of 9 bases. The CDR3 length is 14 residues. Germline V lookup: CDR1 KGHSH, CDR2 LQKENI. The CDR3 sequence is CASSYQGNTGELFF. The CDR3 nucleotides are TGTGCCAGCTCCTATCAGGGGAACACCGGGGAGCTGTTTTTT. The variable domain in full, completed from reference TRBV18 and TRBJ2-2, reads NAGVMQNPRHLVRRRGQEARLRCSPMKGHSHVYWYRQLPEEGLKFMVYLQKENIIDESGMPKERFSAEFPKEGPSILRIQQVVRGDSAAYFCASSYQGNTGELFFGEGSRLTVL.

The chain links TRBV9 to TRBJ2-7, with 7 nucleotides matching TRBD1. V shed 3 bases, J shed 2 bases, and the junction held 5 bases outside the gene matches. CDR3 length: 14 residues. CDR1 and CDR2 (germline): SGDLS, YYNGEE. CDR3 DNA sequence: TGTGCCAGCAGCGGAAAAGACAGGGCCTACGAGCAGTACTTC. Translating it yields CASSGKDRAYEQYF.

Comment on this clone: The sample has other DNA sequences that encode this CDR3 too. This chain joins TRBV28 and TRBJ2-1; 7 nucleotides match TRBD2. The CDR3 is made up of 14 amino acids. Trimming cost V 3 bases and J 1 base; bases outside gene matches: 0. CDR1 is MDHEN and CDR2 is SYDVKM in the germline V gene. Here the CDR3 reads CASSLRGSYNEQFF. The DNA of the CDR3 is TGTGCCAGCAGTTTGCGGGGGTCCTACAATGAGCAGTTCTTC. The full variable domain, in which reference TRBV28 and TRBJ2-1 provide the parts outside the CDR3, is DVKVTQSSRYLVKRTGEKVFLECVQDMDHENMFWYRQDPGLGLRLIYFSYDVKMKEKGDIPEGYSVSREKKERFSLILESASTNQTSMYLCASSLRGSYNEQFFGPGTRLTVL.